The rows below give T cell receptor beta chains drawn from one sample of a study of radiotherapy plus CTLA-4 blockade in lung cancer. The data were produced by immunoSEQ multiplex PCR, yet TCRdb's version contains in-frame clones alone and is incomplete. The data show some 46,000 clones, 75% to 80% seen once. The starting material was peripheral blood, obtained from a patient treated with radiotherapy plus ipilimumab. All receptors come from a human donor with non-small cell lung cancer whose response to radiotherapy plus ipilimumab could not be evaluated. The CDR3 runs from the conserved cysteine through the conserved F or W. D genes are given only for firm matches. Clone size is not always given. Where it is, it says once, few, many or a class for expanded clones.

clone_size d_call j_call v_call cdr3_aa cdr3_nt
. . TRBJ2-7 TRBV2 CASRRTQEGIYEQYF TGTGCCAGCAGGAGGACCCAAGAGGGTATCTACGAGCAGTACTTC
. TRBD1 TRBJ1-2 TRBV11-3 CASSSTGGYGYTF TGTGCCAGCAGCTCCACAGGGGGCTATGGCTACACCTTC
. . TRBJ1-1 TRBV2 CASSQNRNMNTEAFF TGTGCCAGCAGCCAAAACAGGAATATGAACACTGAAGCTTTCTTT
. TRBD2 TRBJ2-2 TRBV5-6 CASSGTSGVNTGELFF TGTGCCAGCAGCGGGACTAGCGGGGTTAACACCGGGGAGCTGTTTTTT
few . TRBJ1-2 TRBV14 CASSQVAGWKYGYTF TGTGCCAGCAGCCAAGTCGCAGGGTGGAAGTATGGCTACACCTTC
few TRBD2 TRBJ2-5 TRBV27 CASSPRGLAGLETQYF TGTGCCAGCAGTCCGCGGGGACTAGCGGGCCTCGAGACCCAGTACTTC
. . TRBJ2-6 TRBV28 CATGTPGANVLTF TGTGCCACCGGGACACCCGGGGCCAACGTCCTGACTTTC
. . TRBJ2-2 TRBV18 CASSSQAPGPTGELFF TGTGCCAGCTCATCCCAAGCCCCAGGGCCCACCGGGGAGCTGTTTTTT
few TRBD1 TRBJ1-5 TRBV28 CASSSLRFYRGGLDQPQHF TGTGCCAGCAGTTCCCTCCGTTTCTACAGGGGTGGCTTGGATCAGCCCCAGCATTTT
. . TRBJ1-5 TRBV30 CAWSFTDNQPQHF TGTGCCTGGAGTTTCACAGACAATCAGCCCCAGCATTTT
. . TRBJ1-1 TRBV7-2 CASSLGYGGNTEAFF TGTGCCAGCAGCTTAGGGTACGGGGGGAACACTGAAGCTTTCTTT
. . TRBJ2-7 TRBV7-9 CASSPKLRVTYEQYF TGTGCCAGCAGCCCCAAGCTCCGGGTAACCTACGAGCAGTACTTC
. TRBD1 TRBJ1-5 TRBV5-4 CASSRGQGFNQPQHF TGTGCCAGCAGCCGGGGACAGGGCTTCAATCAGCCCCAGCATTTT
. TRBD1 TRBJ1-4 TRBV9 CASSSGTGGEKLFF TGTGCCAGCAGTTCCGGGACAGGGGGGGAAAAACTGTTTTTT
medium-sized . TRBJ2-7 TRBV4-1 CATGEANSYEQYF TGCGCGACGGGAGAAGCCAACTCCTACGAGCAGTACTTC
. TRBD1 TRBJ2-7 TRBV28 CASSLGQGVREQYF TGTGCCAGCAGTTTAGGACAGGGGGTTCGGGAGCAGTACTTC
. TRBD2 TRBJ2-1 TRBV4-1 CASSPLLAGGEQFF TGCGCCAGCAGCCCCCTGCTAGCGGGTGGGGAGCAGTTCTTC
once . TRBJ2-1 TRBV6-1 CASSEVGGRALYEQFF TGTGCCAGCAGTGAAGTAGGGGGGAGGGCCCTTTATGAGCAGTTCTTC
. TRBD2 TRBJ2-3 TRBV10-3 CAISRLAGNTDTQYF TGTGCCATCAGCAGACTAGCGGGGAACACAGATACGCAGTATTTT
. TRBD1 TRBJ1-6 TRBV7-2 CASSSQQGVGSPLHF TGTGCCAGCAGCTCCCAACAGGGGGTCGGGTCACCCCTCCACTTT
. . TRBJ2-4 TRBV11-2 CASSSRLAKNIQYF TGTGCCAGCAGCTCCCGGTTAGCCAAAAACATTCAGTACTTC
. . TRBJ1-1 TRBV7-2 CASSSRGWVTEAFF TGTGCCAGCAGCTCCAGGGGCTGGGTCACTGAAGCTTTCTTT
. . TRBJ2-1 TRBV7-2 CASSLVGESSYNEQFF TGTGCCAGCAGCTTAGTGGGCGAGAGCTCCTACAATGAGCAGTTCTTC
. TRBD2 TRBJ2-5 TRBV30 CAWSDQRGGKETQYF TGTGCCTGGAGTGACCAGCGGGGGGGTAAAGAGACCCAGTACTTC
. . TRBJ2-2 TRBV6-6 CASSYSSDHTGELFF TGTGCCAGCAGTTACTCCAGCGACCACACCGGGGAGCTGTTTTTT
. TRBD1 TRBJ1-1 TRBV11-2 CASSHGQGRNTEAFF TGTGCCAGCAGCCACGGACAGGGCAGGAACACTGAAGCTTTCTTT
. . TRBJ1-4 TRBV7-6 CASSPTGWKLFF TGTGCCAGCAGCCCTACAGGGTGGAAACTGTTTTTT